This entry lists 6 T cell receptor beta chains sequenced from one sample in a study of T cells in Graves' hyperthyroidism and ophthalmopathy. From RNA transcripts, TCR beta CDR3 regions were amplified. TCR CDR3 regions were first amplified by RT-PCR with HTBI primers. TCRdb re-derived calls from the multiplex PCR reads in MiXCR, one entry per CDR3 protein. This table holds about 330,000 distinct CDR3 sequences, around 15% found once. Source material: blood. The source is a woman in her thirties or forties with Graves' ophthalmopathy.

This clonotype has a handful of counts. The gene calls are TRBV3-1 and TRBJ1-1, with 7 bases fitting TRBD1. The CDR3 consists of 14 residues. Germline CDR1 LGHDT, CDR2 YNNKEL (reference sequence). V lost 3 bases and J lost 4; bases outside the gene matches: 5. In DNA form, the CDR3 reads TGTGCCAGCAGCCAGGATACAGGGGTCACTGAAGCTTTCTTT. Translation gives CASSQDTGVTEAFF. The full variable domain, its missing parts supplied by reference TRBV3-1 and TRBJ1-1, is DTAVSQTPKYLVTQMGNDKSIKCEQNLGHDTMYWYKQDSKKFLKIMFSYNNKELIINETVPNRFSPKSPDKAHLNLHINSLELGDSAVYFCASSQDTGVTEAFFGQGTRLTVV.

The chain links TRBV5-6 to TRBJ1-5, with 10 bases that match TRBD1. The V gene's germline CDR1 is SGHDT and CDR2 YYEEEE. Trimming removed 0 bases from V and 10 bases from J; junction bases left unmatched: 10. The CDR3 has 16 residues. The CDR3: CASSLGETGGGGPQHF. The CDR3 region has the DNA TGTGCCAGCAGCTTGGGCGAGACAGGGGGCGGGGGACCCCAGCATTTT.

The genes are TRBV19 and TRBJ1-6, with D unclear. Trimming shortened V by 7 bases and J by 7 bases, and 11 bases separated the two germline ends. The CDR3 has 13 residues. Germline V gene data show CDR1 as LNHDA and CDR2 as SQIVND (reference sequence). CDR3 sequence reads: CASMVAPNSPLHF. CDR3 nucleotide sequence: TGTGCCAGTATGGTTGCCCCAAATTCACCCCTCCACTTT.

The count of this clonotype is one. The chain links TRBV2 to TRBJ2-3; D gene ambiguous. The V and J ends lost 4 bases and 3 bases respectively, with 11 bases between them. This CDR3 contains 14 residues. The germline gives CDR1 SNHLY, CDR2 FYNNEI. The CDR3 reads CASSAEGMTDTQYF. CDR3 bases: TGTGCCAGCAGTGCCGAAGGAATGACAGATACGCAGTATTTT.

In its sample, this clonotype was seen many times. The chain is built from TRBV6-1 and TRBJ1-2, with D unclear. Germline V gives CDR1 MNHNS, CDR2 SASEGT. V dropped 6 bases and J dropped 5 bases, with 13 bases sitting between them. This CDR3 comprises 13 residues. In DNA, the CDR3 is TGTGCCAGCAGACCGATCATGAAGTATGGCTACACCTTC. Translated, it gives CASRPIMKYGYTF.

This clonotype was counted many times. The rearrangement links TRBV6-2 or TRBV6-3 to TRBJ2-5; 11 bases agree with TRBD2. CDR1 is MNHEY and CDR2 is SVGEGT in the germline V gene. Trimming at V came to 8 bases and at J to 1 base, leaving 12 bases not matched to a gene. The CDR3 contains 17 residues. CDR3 sequence reads: CASSLAGGLPFQETQYF. The CDR3 DNA follows: TGTGCCAGCTCTCTAGCGGGGGGCCTCCCCTTCCAAGAGACCCAGTACTTC.